This is a list of T cell receptor beta chains from one sample in a study of monozygotic twins with inflammatory bowel disease. After re-calling the 5' RACE reads, TCRdb lists one entry per CDR3 protein, DNA absent. With approximately 390,000 distinct CDR3 sequences in the sample, the ten largest clones hold approximately 2.3%. Sequencing was carried out using blood. These receptors were obtained from a human donor with ulcerative colitis or Crohn's disease, or a healthy co-twin of an affected twin (not recorded which). CDR3s include the opening cysteine and the closing phenylalanine or tryptophan.

V: TRBV11-1
J: TRBJ1-1
CDR3: CASSFRTGNLMNTEAFF

V: TRBV2
J: TRBJ2-3
CDR3: CASSAPGLDLVDTQYF

V: TRBV7-6
J: TRBJ2-3
CDR3: CASSFLGGGLAGTRGTDTQYF

V: TRBV5-5
J: TRBJ1-5
CDR3: CASSLRPGPSSNQPQHF

V: TRBV20-1
J: TRBJ2-5
CDR3: CSARDAGGQETQYF

V: TRBV3-1
J: TRBJ2-1
CDR3: CASSQWRDEQFF

V: TRBV29-1
J: TRBJ2-1
CDR3: CSVEDLRSSEGAPNEQFF

V: TRBV5-1
J: TRBJ2-7
CDR3: CASSLRSSDEQYF

V: TRBV30
J: TRBJ2-1
CDR3: CAWRLGGGEQFF

V: TRBV19
J: TRBJ2-1
CDR3: CASSGPSGRYNEQFF